This T cell receptor (beta chain) comes out of a study of tumor-infiltrating lymphocytes in primary liver carcinoma. Study information: Tumors were stage T1-T3 N0M0, roughly 4 to 10 cm across.

From 20-30 mg of unsorted bulk tissue, DNA and RNA were co-extracted together. HBV chronically infected the treatment-naive patients. Whole-study findings and limits: Tumor-blood pairs (like tumor-adjacent pairs) overlapped less than tumor region pairs did.

Germline-derived CDR1 and CDR2 are MNHEY and SVGAGI. This CDR3 has 18 residues. As for this clonotype: The antigen remains undetermined. Sequence at one end of the junction differs from germline and may be a read error.

The input was 500 ng total RNA; TCR beta cDNA was made from it with a constant-region primer. Generation of the TCR beta libraries relied on three nested multiplex PCR rounds using slightly modified ARM-PCR. Forward primers for TRBV1-TRBV30 and a C-beta reverse primer served the first two PCR rounds, at about 9 cycles each. One entry per CDR3 protein, called by TCRdb with MiXCR from the multiplex PCR reads. The profile covers roughly 50,000 distinct CDR3 sequences, with around three quarters appearing a single time and under 30% taken by the ten largest. What was sequenced was liver tumor tissue from sampling region 2. Subset given: tumor region T2, inferior pole. The receptor was isolated from a middle-aged man with primary liver carcinoma and hepatitis B virus infection. This rearrangement joins TRBV6-5 to TRBJ2-7, with a weak D call TRBD2 (5 bases). The CDR3: CASSFSYWRANTPYEQYF. CDR3 nucleotides: TGTGCCAGTAGTTTCTCGTACTGGCGGGCGAATACCCCCTACGAGCAGTACTTC.